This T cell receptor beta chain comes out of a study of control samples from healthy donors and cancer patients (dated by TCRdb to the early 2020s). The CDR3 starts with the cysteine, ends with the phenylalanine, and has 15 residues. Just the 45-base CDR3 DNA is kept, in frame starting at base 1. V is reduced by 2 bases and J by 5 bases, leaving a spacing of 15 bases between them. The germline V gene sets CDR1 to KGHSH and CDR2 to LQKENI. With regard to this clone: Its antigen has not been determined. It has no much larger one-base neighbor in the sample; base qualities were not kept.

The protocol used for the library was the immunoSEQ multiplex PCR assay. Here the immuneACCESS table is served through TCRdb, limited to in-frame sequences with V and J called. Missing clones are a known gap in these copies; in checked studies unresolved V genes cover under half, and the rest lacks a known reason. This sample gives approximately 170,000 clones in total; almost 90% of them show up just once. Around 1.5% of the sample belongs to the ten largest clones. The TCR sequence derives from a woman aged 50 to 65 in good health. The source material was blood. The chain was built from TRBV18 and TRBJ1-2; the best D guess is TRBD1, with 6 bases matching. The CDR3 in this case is CASSPGTAGAYGYTF. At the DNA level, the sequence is TGTGCCAGCTCACCAGGGACGGCGGGGGCGTATGGCTACACCTTC.